The TCR beta chain described here comes from a study of blood T cell repertoires in COVID-19. Study-level information: Donors in the United States, Italy and Spain gave samples during acute or convalescent COVID-19.

CDR1 and CDR2 (germline): SGHTA, FQGNSA. The CDR3 is 15 residues long. V was trimmed by 6 bases and J by 2 bases, leaving 17 bases between them. Original analysis: Amplification of reference gene primers was used by the study to estimate nucleated cell counts. The repertoire was sequenced with immunoSEQ multiplex PCR; TCRdb's copy has only in-frame clones and lacks some. For V, J and clone size, that table is used; D and trimming come from the DNA. The sample has hundreds of thousands of clones; 65% to 90% are singletons. Individuals aged 18 to 89 years were recruited from about two dozen US areas. Cohort allocation depended upon clinical history that participants reported.

The sequence derives from a woman in her forties or fifties with acute COVID-19. The specimen was PBMCs or T cells enriched from blood (not recorded which). This chain links TRBV7-2 with TRBJ2-7; weak D call: TRBD2 (5 bases). CDR3 amino acids: CASSTLSGPPYEQYF. The CDR3 coding sequence is TGTGCCAGCAGTACCCTGAGCGGCCCGCCCTACGAGCAGTACTTC.